The 2 T cell receptor beta chains below come from one sample, sequenced in a study of T cells in women clearing cervical HPV infection. Repertoires were generated with immunoSEQ multiplex PCR, while TCRdb's copy carries only in-frame clones and drops some. The table lists some 30,000 clones, with 6.5% to 9% in the top ten. Sequences were obtained from blood buffy coat. Receptors originate from a woman aged 18 to 75 with a cervical HPV16 infection that either progressed to CIN3+ or cleared (not recorded which).

To note about this clone: The CDR3 end lies 3 residues beyond the end of the read and is filled in from the germline J gene. This chain joins TRBV29-1 and TRBJ2-2; D is possibly TRBD2 (5 bases). The CDR3 covers 14 residues. V was trimmed by 3 bases and J by 0 bases, leaving 8 bases between them. CDR1 is SQVTM and CDR2 is ANQGSEA in the germline V gene. Incomplete CDR3 DNA: TGCAGCGTTGATCACGGGGCGAACACCGGGGAG. It codes for CSVDHGANTGE. In full, the CDR3 is CSVDHGANTGELFF.

Details on this clone: The read finishes 3 residues shy of the CDR3 end, and the germline J gene is used to complete it. V is TRBV20-1 and J is TRBJ2-1; 8 nucleotides align to TRBD2. The CDR3 has 15 amino acids. The junction had 11 bases not matched to a gene; V was cut back by 5 bases and J by 5 bases. The V gene's germline CDR1 is DFQATT and CDR2 SNEGSKA (reference sequence). The sequenced CDR3 bases are TGCAGTGCTGGAGGGTCCGGCGGGGGGAACAATGAG. Amino acids: CSAGGSGGGNNE. Given in full, the CDR3 is CSAGGSGGGNNEQFF.